This is a list of T cell receptor beta chains from one sample in a study of blood T cell repertoires in COVID-19. This table comes from immunoSEQ multiplex PCR, and its TCRdb copy is limited to in-frame clones, with some not included. The top ten clones hold about a third of a sample with under 100,000 clones, about 78% of them seen once. What was sequenced was peripheral blood. The origin of the receptors is a man aged 55-75 years with COVID-19, enrolled during active disease. Both conserved end residues are part of each CDR3.

CDR3,V
CASTIGMSGDTQYF,TRBV6-5
CASSFQAHDNEQFF,TRBV5-1
CASSLSRRAYEQYF,TRBV27
CASSLREGTDTQYF,TRBV5-4
CASNPGSSYEQYF,TRBV5-1
CASSKWDRGPTEAFF,TRBV19
CASSQTAGGADTQYF,TRBV4-3
CAIRTGTSGTGELFF,TRBV10-3
CATSRGREGYNEQFF,TRBV15
CASSELAGPDTQYF,TRBV2
CASSQDHGGAFGELFF,TRBV4-1
CASSLGTGMNQPQHF,TRBV5-1
CASSVGRTDYTDTQYF,TRBV9
CAWSIGLAGPYEQYF,TRBV30
CASSLTLASDTQYF,TRBV7-2
CSVRQVDEQFF,TRBV29-1
CASSQNKGKQPQHF,TRBV6-5
CASSLVAGNYEQYF,TRBV5-5
CASSRLAGEQFF,TRBV3-1/TRBV3-2
CASSQRDNRRKTQYF,TRBV5-8
CASSGGGTAGGYTF,TRBV6-4
CASSLNRGYNYGYTF,TRBV7-9
CASSQGRGEKLFF,TRBV12-3/TRBV12-4
CASSSRTGRDEQFF,TRBV13
CASAGISSYNSPLHF,TRBV18
CASSLGAAQETQYF,TRBV5-1
CASSDSWEAGQVIYSYEQYF,TRBV2
CASRETGWDGYTF,TRBV12-3/TRBV12-4
CATSDGGGAVETQYF,TRBV24-1
CASSQVSGLADYNEQFF,TRBV4-3